Given below is one TCR beta chain in context. This sample was included in a study of regulatory T cells in long-lasting Graves disease. Time point denoted: newly diagnosed GD, antithyroid drugs for less than 3 months. The authors made the TCR library using RNA they extracted from PBMCs. Germline-derived CDR1 and CDR2 are MNHEY and SVGEGT. There are 16 residues in the CDR3. The V gene end was trimmed by 5 bases and the J gene end by 3 bases; junction bases not matched to a gene: 9. Construction of the TCR beta libraries employed iRepertoire HTBI primers in conjunction with Arm-PCR of CDR3 regions. TCRdb recomputed calls from the multiplex PCR reads with MiXCR, one row per CDR3 protein. The table has roughly 420,000 distinct CDR3 sequences, approximately 16% seen once. The sample was also reused in another study, on T cells in Graves' hyperthyroidism and ophthalmopathy.

The sequence derives from a woman aged 25 to 39 with Graves disease. The sample in question was peripheral blood mononuclear cells (PBMCs), obtained at new diagnosis, from a patient treated with antithyroid drugs. The chain uses TRBV6-2 or TRBV6-3 and TRBJ2-7; 11 bases agree with TRBD2. This CDR3 reads CASSQVAGGPGYEQYF. The CDR3 nucleotides read TGTGCCAGCAGTCAAGTAGCGGGAGGGCCCGGCTACGAGCAGTACTTC.